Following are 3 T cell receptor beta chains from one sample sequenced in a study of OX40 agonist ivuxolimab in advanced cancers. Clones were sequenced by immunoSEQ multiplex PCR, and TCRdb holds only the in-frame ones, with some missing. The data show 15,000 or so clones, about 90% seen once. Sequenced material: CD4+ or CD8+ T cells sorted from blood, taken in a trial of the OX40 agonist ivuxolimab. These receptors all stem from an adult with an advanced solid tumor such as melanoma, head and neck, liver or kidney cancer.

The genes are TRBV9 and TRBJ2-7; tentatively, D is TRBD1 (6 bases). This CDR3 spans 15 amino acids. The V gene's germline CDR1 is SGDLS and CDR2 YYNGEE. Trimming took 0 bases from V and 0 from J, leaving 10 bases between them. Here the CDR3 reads CASSVGGGNSYEQYF. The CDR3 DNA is TGTGCCAGCAGCGTAGGAGGGGGTAACTCCTACGAGCAGTACTTC.

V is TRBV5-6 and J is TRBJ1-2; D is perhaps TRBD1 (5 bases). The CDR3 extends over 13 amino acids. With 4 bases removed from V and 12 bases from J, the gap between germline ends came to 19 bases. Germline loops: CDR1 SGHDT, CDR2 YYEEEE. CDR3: CASSTGTVNVHTF. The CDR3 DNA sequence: TGTGCCAGCAGCACCGGGACGGTGAATGTCCACACCTTC.

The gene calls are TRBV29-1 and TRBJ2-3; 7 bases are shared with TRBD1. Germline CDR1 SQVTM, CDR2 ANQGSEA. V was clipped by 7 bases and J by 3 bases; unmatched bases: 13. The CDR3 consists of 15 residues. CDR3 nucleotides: TGCAGCGCCGGCACGACAGGGTTTGGGACAGATACGCAGTATTTT. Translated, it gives CSAGTTGFGTDTQYF.